The entry below gives a single T cell receptor (beta chain) sequence along with its context. The data belong to a study of spatial heterogeneity in lung cancer. Between the trimmed V and J ends, which lost 3 bases and 5 bases, there was a span of 11 bases. The CDR3 length is 13 residues. Germline V gene sequence: CDR1 KGHSH, CDR2 LQKENI. TCRdb re-analysed the 5' RACE reads in MiXCR, keeping a single row per CDR3 protein. The repertoire includes about 5,100 distinct CDR3 sequences, over 25% of them detected once, and under 20% sits in the top ten. Time point indicated: sample taken at primary tumor resection. Without sorting, whole RNA was sequenced from tumor, nontumor lung or frozen PBMC.

The source was PBMCs, collected at surgery. The clonotype was recovered from a male donor with early-stage non-small cell lung cancer. The chain combines TRBV18 with TRBJ2-7; D gene ambiguous. The CDR3 loop reads CASSPGLNDEQYF. The CDR3 DNA reads as TGTGCCAGCTCACCGGGTCTTAACGACGAGCAGTACTTC.